This T cell receptor (beta chain) comes out of a study of control samples from healthy donors and cancer patients. Data came from immunoSEQ multiplex PCR; TCRdb stores just in-frame clones and leaves some out. The table shows fewer than 95,000 clones, with about 88% occurring only once. The CDR3 is made up of 14 amino acids. V lost 4 bases and J lost 5, with 15 bases in between. The germline V gene has CDR1 SGDLS and CDR2 YYNGEE. The sample was blood. The TCR comes from a woman aged 45 to 65 in good health. The chain joins TRBV9 to TRBJ1-1; D remains ambiguous. CDR3 protein: CASSPRRTGTEAFF. The CDR3 DNA reads TGTGCCAGCAGCCCGAGGAGGACGGGGACTGAAGCTTTCTTT. Based on the CDR3 plus reference TRBV9 and TRBJ1-1, the full variable domain is DSGVTQTPKHLITATGQRVTLRCSPRSGDLSVYWYQQSLDQGLQFLIQYYNGEERAKGNILERFSAQQFPDLHSELNLSSLELGDSALYFCASSPRRTGTEAFFGQGTRLTVV.